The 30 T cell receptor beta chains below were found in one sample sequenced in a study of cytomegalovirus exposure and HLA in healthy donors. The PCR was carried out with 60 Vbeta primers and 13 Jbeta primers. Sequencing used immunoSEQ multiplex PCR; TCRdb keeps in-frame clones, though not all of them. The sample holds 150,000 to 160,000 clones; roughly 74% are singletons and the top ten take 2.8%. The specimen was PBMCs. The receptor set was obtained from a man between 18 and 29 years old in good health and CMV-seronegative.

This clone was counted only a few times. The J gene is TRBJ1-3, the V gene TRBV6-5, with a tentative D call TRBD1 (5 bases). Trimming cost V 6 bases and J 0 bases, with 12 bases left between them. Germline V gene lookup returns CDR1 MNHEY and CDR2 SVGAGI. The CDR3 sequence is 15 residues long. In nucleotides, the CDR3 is TGTGCCAGCAGCCTTCTACAGGACTCTGGAAACACCATATATTTT. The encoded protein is CASSLLQDSGNTIYF.

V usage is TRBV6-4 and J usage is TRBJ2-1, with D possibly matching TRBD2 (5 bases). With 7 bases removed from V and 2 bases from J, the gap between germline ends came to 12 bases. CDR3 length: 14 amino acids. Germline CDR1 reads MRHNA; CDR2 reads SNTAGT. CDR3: CASKAGSTYNEQFF. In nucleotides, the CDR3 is TGTGCCAGCAAGGCGGGTTCGACCTACAATGAGCAGTTCTTC.

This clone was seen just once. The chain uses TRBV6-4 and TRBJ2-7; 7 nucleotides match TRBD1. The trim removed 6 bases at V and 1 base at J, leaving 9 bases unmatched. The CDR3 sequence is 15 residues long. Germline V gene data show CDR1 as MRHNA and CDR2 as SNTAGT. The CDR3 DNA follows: TGTGCCAGCAGGGCCGGGACAGCGGTTTCCTACGAGCAGTACGTC. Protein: CASRAGTAVSYEQYV.

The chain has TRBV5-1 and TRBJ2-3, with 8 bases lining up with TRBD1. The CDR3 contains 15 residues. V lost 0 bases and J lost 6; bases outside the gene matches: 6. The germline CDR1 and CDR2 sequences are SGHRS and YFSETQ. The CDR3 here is CASSLEDRAWDTQYF. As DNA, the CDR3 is TGCGCCAGCAGCTTGGAGGACAGGGCATGGGATACGCAGTATTTT.

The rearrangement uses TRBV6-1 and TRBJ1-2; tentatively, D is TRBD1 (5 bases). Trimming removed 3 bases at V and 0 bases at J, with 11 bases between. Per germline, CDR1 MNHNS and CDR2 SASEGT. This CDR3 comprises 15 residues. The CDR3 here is CASSEWQGSNYGYTF. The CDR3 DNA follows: TGTGCCAGCAGTGAGTGGCAGGGTTCTAACTATGGCTACACCTTC.

The CDR3 reads CAYGTSGGIPYF. CDR3 sequence (DNA): TGTGCCTATGGGACTAGCGGGGGCATCCCGTACTTC. The rearrangement joins TRBV30 to TRBJ2-7; TRBD2 matches 14 bases. This CDR3 region has 12 residues. Trimming took 7 bases from V and 12 from J; bases not matched to a gene: 8. Per the germline V gene, CDR1 is GTSNPN and CDR2 is SVGIG (reference sequence). Complete variable domain (other parts from reference TRBV30 and TRBJ2-7): SQTIHQWPATLVQPVGSPLSLECTVEGTSNPNLYWYRQAAGRGLQLLFYSVGIGQISSEVPQNLSASRPQDRQFILSSKKLLLSDSGFYLCAYGTSGGIPYFGPGTRLTVT.

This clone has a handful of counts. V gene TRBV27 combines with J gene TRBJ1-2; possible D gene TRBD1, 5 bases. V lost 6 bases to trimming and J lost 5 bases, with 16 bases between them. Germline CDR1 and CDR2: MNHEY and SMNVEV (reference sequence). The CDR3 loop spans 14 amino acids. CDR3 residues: CASRPGGATYGYTF. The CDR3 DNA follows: TGTGCCAGCAGGCCCGGGGGAGCCACATATGGCTACACCTTC.

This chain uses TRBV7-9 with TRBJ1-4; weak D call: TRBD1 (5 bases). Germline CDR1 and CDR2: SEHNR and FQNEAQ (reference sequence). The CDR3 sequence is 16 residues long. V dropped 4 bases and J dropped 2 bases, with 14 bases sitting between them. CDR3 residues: CASSSGIGGTNEKLFF. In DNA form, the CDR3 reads TGTGCCAGCAGCTCGGGCATCGGGGGGACTAATGAAAAACTGTTTTTT. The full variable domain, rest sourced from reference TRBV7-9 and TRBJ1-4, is DTGVSQNPRHKITKRGQNVTFRCDPISEHNRLYWYRQTLGQGPEFLTYFQNEAQLEKSRLLSDRFSAERPKGSFSTLEIQRTEQGDSAMYLCASSSGIGGTNEKLFFGSGTQLSVL.

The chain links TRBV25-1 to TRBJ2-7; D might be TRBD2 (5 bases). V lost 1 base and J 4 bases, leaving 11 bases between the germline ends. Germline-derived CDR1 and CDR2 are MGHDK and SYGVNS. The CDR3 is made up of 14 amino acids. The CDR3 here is CASSEFGRGYEQYF. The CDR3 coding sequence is TGTGCCAGCAGTGAATTTGGCAGAGGGTACGAGCAGTACTTC.

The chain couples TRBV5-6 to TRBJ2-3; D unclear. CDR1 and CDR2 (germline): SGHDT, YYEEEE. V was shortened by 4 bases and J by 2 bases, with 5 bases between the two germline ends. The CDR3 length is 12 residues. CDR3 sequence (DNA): TGTGCCAGCAGCACATACACAGATACGCAGTATTTT. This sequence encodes CASSTYTDTQYF.

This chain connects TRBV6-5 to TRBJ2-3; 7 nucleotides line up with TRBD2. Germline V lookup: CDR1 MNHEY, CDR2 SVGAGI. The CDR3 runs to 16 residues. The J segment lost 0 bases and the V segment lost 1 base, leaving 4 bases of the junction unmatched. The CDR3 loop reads CASSYLGLRSTDTQYF. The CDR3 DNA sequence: TGTGCCAGCAGTTACTTGGGACTACGGAGCACAGATACGCAGTATTTT.

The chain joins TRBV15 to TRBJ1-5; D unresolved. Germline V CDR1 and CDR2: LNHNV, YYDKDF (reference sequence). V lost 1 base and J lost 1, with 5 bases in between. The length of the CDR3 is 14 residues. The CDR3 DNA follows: TGTGCCACCAGCAGAGTTCAGAGCAATCAGCCCCAGCATTTT. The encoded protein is CATSRVQSNQPQHF.

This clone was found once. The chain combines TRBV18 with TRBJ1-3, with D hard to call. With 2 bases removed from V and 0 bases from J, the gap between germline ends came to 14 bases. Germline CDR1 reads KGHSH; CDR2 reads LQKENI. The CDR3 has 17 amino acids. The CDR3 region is CASSPEQVTLSGNTIYF. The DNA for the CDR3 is TGTGCCAGCTCACCAGAGCAGGTCACCCTCTCTGGAAACACCATATATTTT.

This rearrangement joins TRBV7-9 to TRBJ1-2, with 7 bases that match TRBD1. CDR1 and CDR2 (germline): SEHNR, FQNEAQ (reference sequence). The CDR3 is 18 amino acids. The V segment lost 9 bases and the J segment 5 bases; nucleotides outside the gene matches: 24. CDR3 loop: CASMAFGTAWSRGYGYTF. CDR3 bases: TGTGCCAGTATGGCTTTCGGGACAGCCTGGTCTCGTGGTTATGGCTACACCTTC.

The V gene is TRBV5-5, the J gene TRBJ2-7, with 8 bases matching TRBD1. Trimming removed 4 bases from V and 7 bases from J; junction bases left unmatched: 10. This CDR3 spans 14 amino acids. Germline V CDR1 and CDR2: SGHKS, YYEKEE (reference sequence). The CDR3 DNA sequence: TGTGCCAGCAGCCTTGAGACAGGGGCTCGTGAGCAGTACTTC. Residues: CASSLETGAREQYF.

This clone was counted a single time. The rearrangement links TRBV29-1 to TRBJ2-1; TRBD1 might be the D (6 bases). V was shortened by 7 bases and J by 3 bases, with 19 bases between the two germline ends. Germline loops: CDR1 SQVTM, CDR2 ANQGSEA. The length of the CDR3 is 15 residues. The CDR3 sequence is CSAAPFGTIYNEQFF. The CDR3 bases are TGCAGCGCAGCCCCTTTTGGGACAATCTACAATGAGCAGTTCTTC.

CDR3 bases: TGCAGCGTTGAAGGCGGGCAGGGGCCGCAGGAAGCTTTCTTT. Translation gives CSVEGGQGPQEAFF. The J gene is TRBJ1-1, the V gene TRBV29-1; D is possibly TRBD1 (6 bases). The V gene lost 1 base and the J gene lost 8 bases, with 17 bases spanning the gap. The CDR3 has 14 amino acids. Germline V gene sequence: CDR1 SQVTM, CDR2 ANQGSEA.

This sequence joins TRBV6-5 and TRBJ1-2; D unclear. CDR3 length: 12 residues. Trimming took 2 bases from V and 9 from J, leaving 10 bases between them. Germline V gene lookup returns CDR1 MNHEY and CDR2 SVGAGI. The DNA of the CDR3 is TGTGCCAGCAGTTACGGGAGGAGTCGCTACACCTTC. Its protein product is CASSYGRSRYTF.

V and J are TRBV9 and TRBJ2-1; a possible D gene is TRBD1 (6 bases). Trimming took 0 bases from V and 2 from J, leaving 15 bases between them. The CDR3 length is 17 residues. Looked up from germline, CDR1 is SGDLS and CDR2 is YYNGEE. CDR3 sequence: CASSVERRQAPYNEQFF. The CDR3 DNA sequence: TGTGCCAGCAGCGTAGAAAGGAGACAGGCCCCCTACAATGAGCAGTTCTTC.

The CDR3 nucleotides read TGTGCCAGCAGTGGGCAGAAGATTTGGGGCTACACCTTC. Amino acids: CASSGQKIWGYTF. The chain links TRBV6-1 to TRBJ1-2; no reliable D call. V was cut by 4 bases and J by 8 bases, with 14 bases left in between. Germline CDR1 reads MNHNS; CDR2 reads SASEGT. CDR3 size: 13 residues.

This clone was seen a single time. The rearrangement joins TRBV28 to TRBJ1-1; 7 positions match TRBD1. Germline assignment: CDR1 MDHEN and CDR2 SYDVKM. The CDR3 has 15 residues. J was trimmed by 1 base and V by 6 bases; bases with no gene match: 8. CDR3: CASSWEQGWNTEAFF. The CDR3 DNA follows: TGTGCCAGCAGCTGGGAACAGGGGTGGAACACTGAAGCTTTCTTT.

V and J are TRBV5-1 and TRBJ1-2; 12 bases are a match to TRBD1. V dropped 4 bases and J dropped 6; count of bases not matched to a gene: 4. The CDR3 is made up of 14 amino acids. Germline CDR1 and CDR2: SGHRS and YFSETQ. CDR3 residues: CASSGGTGGNGYTF. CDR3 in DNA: TGCGCCAGCAGCGGAGGGACAGGGGGCAATGGCTACACCTTC.

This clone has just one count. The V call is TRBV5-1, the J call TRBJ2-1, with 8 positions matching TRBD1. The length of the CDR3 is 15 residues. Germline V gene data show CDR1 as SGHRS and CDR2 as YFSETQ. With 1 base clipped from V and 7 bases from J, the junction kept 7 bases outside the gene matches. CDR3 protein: CASSLLSTGVNEQFF. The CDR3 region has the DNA TGCGCCAGCAGCTTGTTGTCGACAGGGGTTAATGAGCAGTTCTTC.

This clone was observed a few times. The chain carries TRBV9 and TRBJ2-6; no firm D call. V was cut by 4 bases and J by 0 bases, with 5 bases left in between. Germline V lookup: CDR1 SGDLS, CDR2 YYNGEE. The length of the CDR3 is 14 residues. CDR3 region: CASSQYSGANVLTF. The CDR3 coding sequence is TGTGCCAGCAGCCAGTACTCTGGGGCCAACGTCCTGACTTTC. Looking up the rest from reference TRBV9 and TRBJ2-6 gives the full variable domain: DSGVTQTPKHLITATGQRVTLRCSPRSGDLSVYWYQQSLDQGLQFLIQYYNGEERAKGNILERFSAQQFPDLHSELNLSSLELGDSALYFCASSQYSGANVLTFGAGSRLTVL.

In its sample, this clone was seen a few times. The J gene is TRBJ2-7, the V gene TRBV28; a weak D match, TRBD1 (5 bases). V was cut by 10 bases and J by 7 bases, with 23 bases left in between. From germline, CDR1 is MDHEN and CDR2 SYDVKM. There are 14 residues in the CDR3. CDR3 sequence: CATSSRTPALEQYV. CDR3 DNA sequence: TGTGCCACCTCCTCCCGGACACCCGCGCTTGAGCAGTACGTC.

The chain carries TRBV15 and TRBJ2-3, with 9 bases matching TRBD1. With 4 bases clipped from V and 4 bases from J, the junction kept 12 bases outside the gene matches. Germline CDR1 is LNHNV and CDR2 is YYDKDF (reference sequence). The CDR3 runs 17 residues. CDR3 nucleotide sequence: TGTGCCACCAGCACCCTCGGGGGGACAGGGAGTCCAGATACGCAGTATTTT. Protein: CATSTLGGTGSPDTQYF.

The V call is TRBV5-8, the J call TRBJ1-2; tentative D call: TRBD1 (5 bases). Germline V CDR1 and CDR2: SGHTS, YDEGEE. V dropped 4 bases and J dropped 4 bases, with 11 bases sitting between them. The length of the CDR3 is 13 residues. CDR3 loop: CASSQGQSYGYTF. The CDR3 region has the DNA TGTGCCAGCAGCCAAGGACAATCCTATGGCTACACCTTC.

In DNA form, the CDR3 reads TGTGCCAGCAGTTTATGGTCTGGACAGGACTATGGCTACACCTTC. Translated, it gives CASSLWSGQDYGYTF. The rearrangement links TRBV28 to TRBJ1-2; TRBD1 matches at 7 bases. CDR3 size: 15 residues. The junction had 4 bases not matched to a gene; V was cut back by 0 bases and J by 3 bases. Germline V CDR1 and CDR2: MDHEN, SYDVKM.

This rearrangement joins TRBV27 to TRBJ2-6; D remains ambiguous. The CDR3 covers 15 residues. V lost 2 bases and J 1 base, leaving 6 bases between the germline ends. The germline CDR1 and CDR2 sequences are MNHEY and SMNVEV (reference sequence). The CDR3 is CASSLRASGANVLTF. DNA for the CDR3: TGTGCCAGCAGTTTAAGAGCATCTGGGGCCAACGTCCTGACTTTC.

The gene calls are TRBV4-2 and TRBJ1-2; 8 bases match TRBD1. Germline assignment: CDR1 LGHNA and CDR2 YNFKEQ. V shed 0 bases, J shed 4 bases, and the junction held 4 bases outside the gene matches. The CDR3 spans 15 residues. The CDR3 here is CASSQDQGQAYGYTF. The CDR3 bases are TGTGCCAGCAGCCAAGATCAGGGACAGGCCTATGGCTACACCTTC.